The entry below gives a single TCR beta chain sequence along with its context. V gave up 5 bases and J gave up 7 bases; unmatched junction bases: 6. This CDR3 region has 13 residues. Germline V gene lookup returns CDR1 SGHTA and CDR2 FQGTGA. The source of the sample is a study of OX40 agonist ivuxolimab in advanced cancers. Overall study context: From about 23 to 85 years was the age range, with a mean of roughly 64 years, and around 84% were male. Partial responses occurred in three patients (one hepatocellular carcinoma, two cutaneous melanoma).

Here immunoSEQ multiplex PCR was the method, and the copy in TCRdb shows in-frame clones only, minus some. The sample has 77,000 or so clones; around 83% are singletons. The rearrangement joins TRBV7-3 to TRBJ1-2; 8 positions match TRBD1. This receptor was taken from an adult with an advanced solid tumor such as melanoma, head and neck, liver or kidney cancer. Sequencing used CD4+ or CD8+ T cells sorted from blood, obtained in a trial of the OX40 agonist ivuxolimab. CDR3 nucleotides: TGTGCCAGCAGCATAGACAGGGGAAGTGGCTACACCTTC. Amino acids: CASSIDRGSGYTF.